One sample yielded the 21 T cell receptor beta chains listed below, sequenced in a study of early T cells in non-severe SARS-CoV-2 infection. TCRdb reprocessed the 5' RACE reads via MiXCR and lists one record per CDR3 protein. The sample has around 92,000 distinct CDR3 sequences, about 10% seen once; the top ten hold roughly 5%. Specimen: whole blood. All receptors derive from an adult who was a healthcare worker with PCR-confirmed SARS-CoV-2 infection or an uninfected control (not recorded which).

At least ten counts were recorded for this clonotype. V gene TRBV29-1 combines with J gene TRBJ2-3; D gene unclear. Trimming left V 5 bases short and J 3 bases short, with 18 bases between. Germline V gives CDR1 SQVTM, CDR2 ANQGSEA. This CDR3 region has 15 residues. The CDR3 sequence is CSVKPSGFSTDTQYF. In DNA, the CDR3 is TGCAGCGTTAAACCTTCCGGGTTTTCAACAGATACGCAGTATTTT.

The chain carries TRBV7-9 and TRBJ1-1; D is unclear. Germline V gene data show CDR1 as SEHNR and CDR2 as FQNEAQ (reference sequence). The CDR3 contains 15 residues. Trimming removed 3 bases at V and 0 bases at J, with 11 bases between. CDR3 loop: CASSLGSYMNTEAFF. The CDR3 coding sequence is TGTGCCAGCAGCTTGGGCAGCTACATGAACACTGAAGCTTTCTTT.

The V call is TRBV11-2, the J call TRBJ2-1; 9 bases are shared with TRBD2. The V and J ends lost 3 bases and 5 bases, in that order; junction bases with no gene match: 2. The CDR3 contains 14 residues. The V gene's germline CDR1 is SGHAT and CDR2 FQNNGV. This CDR3 reads CASSFGTSNNEQFF. CDR3 DNA sequence: TGTGCCAGCAGCTTCGGGACTAGCAACAATGAGCAGTTCTTC.

This clonotype appeared a few times. This chain connects TRBV2 to TRBJ1-2; 8 nucleotides line up with TRBD1. Germline CDR1 and CDR2: SNHLY and FYNNEI. V dropped 5 bases and J dropped 5; count of bases not matched to a gene: 10. The CDR3 is made up of 15 amino acids. CDR3 DNA: TGTGCCAGCAGTCGTCCCACAGGGGGACGGTATGGCTACACCTTC. Translated, it gives CASSRPTGGRYGYTF.

This clonotype was seen only a few times. V gene TRBV12-3 or TRBV12-4 combines with J gene TRBJ2-1; D is possibly TRBD2 (6 bases). Trimming stripped 6 bases from V and 5 bases from J, with 14 bases between. The CDR3 is 14 residues long. CDR3 nucleotide sequence: TGTGCCAGCAGCCGACGGCGGGACCACAATGAGCAGTTCTTC. Translation: CASSRRRDHNEQFF.

This CDR3 is CSARPGSGVYNEQFF. The CDR3 DNA sequence: TGCAGTGCTAGACCGGGTAGCGGCGTCTACAATGAGCAGTTCTTC. This chain links TRBV20-1 with TRBJ2-1; tentatively, D is TRBD2 (6 bases). The V gene lost 2 bases and the J gene lost 3 bases, with 14 bases spanning the gap. The germline CDR1 and CDR2 sequences are DFQATT and SNEGSKA (reference sequence). The CDR3 consists of 15 residues.

This clonotype has more than one count but fewer than ten. The chain joins TRBV29-1 to TRBJ2-7, with D possibly being TRBD2 (6 bases). CDR1 SQVTM and CDR2 ANQGSEA come from the germline V gene. V shed 3 bases and J shed 5 bases, with 11 bases lying between them. There are 12 residues in the CDR3. CDR3 in amino acids: CSVEGLGNEQYF. The CDR3 region has the DNA TGCAGCGTTGAGGGACTCGGCAACGAGCAGTACTTC.

This clonotype appeared a few times. The V and J genes are TRBV27 and TRBJ1-1, with TRBD1 identical over 7 bases. The ends lost 8 bases at V and 5 bases at J; junction bases unmatched: 11. CDR3 length equals 14 residues. CDR1 is MNHEY, CDR2 SMNVEV, per germline (reference sequence). The CDR3 loop is CASRYRGRGTEAFF. In nucleotides, the CDR3 is TGTGCCAGCCGTTACAGGGGTCGGGGAACTGAAGCTTTCTTT.

Ten or more counts support this clonotype. The CDR3 here is CASRSMGRSSNQPQHF. CDR3 nucleotide sequence: TGTGCCAGCAGATCGATGGGCCGGTCGAGCAATCAGCCCCAGCATTTT. The chain has TRBV6-6 and TRBJ1-5, with D unresolved. V shed 6 bases and J shed 1 base, with 16 bases lying between them. CDR3 size: 16 residues. The germline V gene encodes CDR1 MNHNY and CDR2 SVGAGI (reference sequence).

This clonotype appeared many times. J is TRBJ1-1 and V is TRBV4-1; TRBD1 matches 8 bases. In germline, CDR1 is MGHRA, CDR2 YSYEKL. V shed 4 bases and J 4 bases; nucleotides not matched to a gene: 8. CDR3 length equals 15 residues. CDR3: CASSRVTGGGTEAFF. In DNA, the CDR3 is TGCGCCAGCAGCCGAGTAACAGGGGGGGGCACTGAAGCTTTCTTT.

The V and J genes are TRBV12-3 or TRBV12-4 and TRBJ1-4; 7 positions match TRBD1. This CDR3 has 16 amino acids. The trim removed 6 bases at V and 5 bases at J, leaving 12 bases unmatched. The CDR3 nucleotides read TGTGCCAGCAGCCTAATACCGGGACAGATGAATGAAAAACTGTTTTTT. Amino acids: CASSLIPGQMNEKLFF.

The table lists this clonotype with many counts. The chain links TRBV13 to TRBJ1-1; D may be TRBD1 (6 bases). This CDR3 is 13 amino acids long. Germline assignment: CDR1 PRHDT and CDR2 FYEKMQ (reference sequence). With 1 base removed from V and 4 bases from J, the gap between germline ends came to 7 bases. CDR3 region: CASSLAGVTEAFF. The CDR3, as DNA: TGTGCCAGCAGCTTAGCAGGGGTCACTGAAGCTTTCTTT. The full variable domain, with the rest looked up from reference TRBV13 and TRBJ1-1, is AAGVIQSPRHLIKEKRETATLKCYPIPRHDTVYWYQQGPGQDPQFLISFYEKMQSDKGSIPDRFSAQQFSDYHSELNMSSLELGDSALYFCASSLAGVTEAFFGQGTRLTVV.

Many counts were recorded for this clonotype. This CDR3 is CSVRGSVAKNIQYF. Written as DNA, the CDR3 is TGCAGCGTGAGGGGATCGGTAGCCAAAAACATTCAGTACTTC. This chain uses TRBV29-1 with TRBJ2-4; D may be TRBD1 or TRBD2 (5 bases each). With 6 bases removed from V and 0 bases from J, the gap between germline ends came to 12 bases. The germline V gene encodes CDR1 SQVTM and CDR2 ANQGSEA. CDR3 size: 14 residues.

This clonotype has just a few counts. The chain employs TRBV29-1 and TRBJ2-7; no reliable D call. Germline-derived CDR1 and CDR2 are SQVTM and ANQGSEA. V was cut by 5 bases and J by 6 bases, with 14 bases left in between. The CDR3 length is 12 residues. CDR3 bases: TGCAGCGTTTTCGGCAGCCCCACCGAGCAGTACTTC. Translated, it gives CSVFGSPTEQYF.

Ten or more counts support this clonotype. The V gene is TRBV2, the J gene TRBJ2-1; D is possibly TRBD1 (5 bases). The V gene lost 10 bases and the J gene lost 9 bases, with 13 bases spanning the gap. The CDR3 totals 11 residues. CDR1 is SNHLY, CDR2 FYNNEI, per germline. CDR3: CATSRDGEQFF. CDR3 coding DNA: TGTGCCACCTCCAGGGATGGTGAGCAGTTCTTC.

The CDR3 spells CASSHPGTEAFF. The CDR3 DNA is TGTGCCAGTAGTCATCCAGGGACTGAAGCTTTCTTT. The genes are TRBV19 and TRBJ1-1, with D maybe TRBD1 (5 bases). Between the trimmed V and J ends, which lost 5 bases and 5 bases, there was a span of 9 bases. This CDR3 contains 12 residues. Germline V CDR1 and CDR2: LNHDA, SQIVND (reference sequence). The full variable domain, in which reference TRBV19 and TRBJ1-1 provide the parts outside the CDR3, is DGGITQSPKYLFRKEGQNVTLSCEQNLNHDAMYWYRQDPGQGLRLIYYSQIVNDFQKGDIAEGYSVSREKKESFPLTVTSAQKNPTAFYLCASSHPGTEAFFGQGTRLTVV.

This chain uses TRBV30 with TRBJ2-1, with D possibly TRBD2 on 6 matching bases. Germline V gives CDR1 GTSNPN, CDR2 SVGIG (reference sequence). V gave up 3 bases and J gave up 2 bases, with 8 bases separating them. CDR3 size: 13 residues. The CDR3 loop reads CAWSRGTYNEQFF. The CDR3, as DNA: TGTGCCTGGAGCCGGGGGACCTACAATGAGCAGTTCTTC. Together with reference TRBV30 and TRBJ2-1, the CDR3 gives the full variable domain: SQTIHQWPATLVQPVGSPLSLECTVEGTSNPNLYWYRQAAGRGLQLLFYSVGIGQISSEVPQNLSASRPQDRQFILSSKKLLLSDSGFYLCAWSRGTYNEQFFGPGTRLTVL.

This clonotype was detected only a few times. The J gene is TRBJ2-1, the V gene TRBV9, with D maybe TRBD2 (5 bases). V lost 3 bases, J lost 5 bases, and 12 bases lay in between. The CDR3 length is 14 residues. Germline V lookup: CDR1 SGDLS, CDR2 YYNGEE. This CDR3 is CASSGLAAHNEQFF. The DNA for the CDR3 is TGTGCCAGCAGCGGTCTAGCAGCCCACAATGAGCAGTTCTTC.

This clonotype was observed a handful of times. J is TRBJ2-5 and V is TRBV10-3; TRBD1 matches 9 bases. With 3 bases clipped from V and 1 base from J, the junction kept 6 bases outside the gene matches. The germline V gene has CDR1 ENHRY and CDR2 SYGVKD. CDR3 length: 16 residues. CDR3 in amino acids: CAISDGTGSRQETQYF. CDR3 sequence (DNA): TGTGCCATCAGTGACGGGACAGGGAGCCGCCAAGAGACCCAGTACTTC.

V gene TRBV20-1 combines with J gene TRBJ1-2; D gene ambiguous. This CDR3 has 14 residues. The germline V gene has CDR1 DFQATT and CDR2 SNEGSKA (reference sequence). Trimming took off 5 bases at V and 7 bases at J, with 20 bases between the two ends. CDR3 sequence: CSAPLGSSKGGYTF. In DNA form, the CDR3 reads TGCAGTGCTCCACTCGGATCATCCAAGGGTGGCTACACCTTC.

This clonotype was seen more than once but under ten times. The J gene is TRBJ2-3, the V gene TRBV10-3; weak D call: TRBD2 (6 bases). Trimming took off 8 bases at V and 4 bases at J, with 13 bases between the two ends. The CDR3 is made up of 13 amino acids. Germline V gene sequence: CDR1 ENHRY, CDR2 SYGVKD. CDR3 sequence reads: CAIAQGLADTQYF. The CDR3, as DNA: TGTGCCATCGCGCAGGGACTCGCAGATACGCAGTATTTT.